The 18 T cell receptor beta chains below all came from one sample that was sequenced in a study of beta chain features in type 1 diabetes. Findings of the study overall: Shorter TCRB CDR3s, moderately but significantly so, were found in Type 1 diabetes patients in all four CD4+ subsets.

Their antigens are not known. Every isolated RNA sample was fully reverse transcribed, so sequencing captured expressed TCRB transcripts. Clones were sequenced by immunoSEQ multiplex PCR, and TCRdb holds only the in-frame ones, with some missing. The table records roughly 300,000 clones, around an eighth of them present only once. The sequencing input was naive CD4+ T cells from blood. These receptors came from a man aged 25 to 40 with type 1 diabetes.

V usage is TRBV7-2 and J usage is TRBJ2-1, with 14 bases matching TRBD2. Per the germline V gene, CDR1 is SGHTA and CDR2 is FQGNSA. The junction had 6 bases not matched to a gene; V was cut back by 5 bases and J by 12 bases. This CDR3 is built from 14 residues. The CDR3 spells CASSPGLAGGGQFF. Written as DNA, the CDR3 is TGTGCCAGCAGCCCCGGACTAGCGGGAGGCGGGCAGTTCTTC.

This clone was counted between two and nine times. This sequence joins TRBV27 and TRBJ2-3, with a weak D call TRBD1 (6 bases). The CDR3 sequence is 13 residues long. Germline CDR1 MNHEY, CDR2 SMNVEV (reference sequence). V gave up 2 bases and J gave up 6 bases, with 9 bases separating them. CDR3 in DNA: TGTGCCAGCAGTTTAGGCCAGGGGGATACGCAGTATTTT. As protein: CASSLGQGDTQYF.

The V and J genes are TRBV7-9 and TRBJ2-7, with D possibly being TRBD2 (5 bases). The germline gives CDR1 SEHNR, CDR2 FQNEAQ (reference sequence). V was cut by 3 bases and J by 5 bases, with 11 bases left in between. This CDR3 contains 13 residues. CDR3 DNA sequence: TGTGCCAGCAGCTTGGCTCTAGCTAACGAGCAGTACTTC. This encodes CASSLALANEQYF. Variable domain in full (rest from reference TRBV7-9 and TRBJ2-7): DTGVSQNPRHKITKRGQNVTFRCDPISEHNRLYWYRQTLGQGPEFLTYFQNEAQLEKSRLLSDRFSAERPKGSFSTLEIQRTEQGDSAMYLCASSLALANEQYFGPGTRLTVT.

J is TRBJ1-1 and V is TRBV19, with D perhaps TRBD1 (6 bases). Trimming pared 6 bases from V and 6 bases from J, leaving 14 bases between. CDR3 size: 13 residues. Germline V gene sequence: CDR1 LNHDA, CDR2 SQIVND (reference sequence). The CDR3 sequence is CASSRKQGSEAFF. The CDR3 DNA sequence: TGTGCCAGTAGCCGAAAACAGGGTTCTGAAGCTTTCTTT.

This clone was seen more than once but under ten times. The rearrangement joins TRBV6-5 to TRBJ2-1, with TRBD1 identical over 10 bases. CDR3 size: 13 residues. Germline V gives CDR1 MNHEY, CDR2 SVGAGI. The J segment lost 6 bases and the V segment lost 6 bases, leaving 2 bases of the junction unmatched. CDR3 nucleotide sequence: TGTGCCAGCAGGGGACAGGGGCGCAATGAGCAGTTCTTC. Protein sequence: CASRGQGRNEQFF.

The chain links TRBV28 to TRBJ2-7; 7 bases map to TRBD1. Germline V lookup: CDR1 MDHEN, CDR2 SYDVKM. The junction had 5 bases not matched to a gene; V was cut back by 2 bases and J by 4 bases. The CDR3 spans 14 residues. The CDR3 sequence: CASSLHAGGYEQYF. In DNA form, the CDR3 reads TGTGCCAGCAGTTTACATGCAGGGGGATACGAGCAGTACTTC.

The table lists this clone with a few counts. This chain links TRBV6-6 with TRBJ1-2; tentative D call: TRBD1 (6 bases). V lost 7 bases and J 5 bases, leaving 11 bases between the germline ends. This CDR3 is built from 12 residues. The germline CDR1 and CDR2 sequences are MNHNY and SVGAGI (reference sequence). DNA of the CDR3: TGTGCCAGCACAACAGGGAAGTATGGCTACACCTTC. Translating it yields CASTTGKYGYTF.

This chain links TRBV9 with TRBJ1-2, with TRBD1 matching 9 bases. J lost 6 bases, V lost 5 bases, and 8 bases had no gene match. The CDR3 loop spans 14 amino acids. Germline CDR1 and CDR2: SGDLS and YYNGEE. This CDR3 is CASSPRQGVHGYTF. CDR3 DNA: TGTGCCAGCAGTCCGAGACAGGGGGTTCATGGCTACACCTTC.

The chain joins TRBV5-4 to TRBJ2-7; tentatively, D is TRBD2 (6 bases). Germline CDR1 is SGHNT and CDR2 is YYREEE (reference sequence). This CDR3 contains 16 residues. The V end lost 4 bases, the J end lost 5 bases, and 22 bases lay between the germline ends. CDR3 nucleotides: TGTGCCAGCAGCCGGGACTCCACCCCGGATACTCACGAGCAGTACTTC. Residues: CASSRDSTPDTHEQYF.

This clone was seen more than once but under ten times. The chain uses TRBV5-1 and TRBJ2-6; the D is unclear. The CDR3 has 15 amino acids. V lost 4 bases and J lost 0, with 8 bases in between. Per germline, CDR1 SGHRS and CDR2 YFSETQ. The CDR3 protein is CASSRRSSGANVLTF. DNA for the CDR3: TGCGCCAGCAGCCGCAGATCCTCTGGGGCCAACGTCCTGACTTTC.

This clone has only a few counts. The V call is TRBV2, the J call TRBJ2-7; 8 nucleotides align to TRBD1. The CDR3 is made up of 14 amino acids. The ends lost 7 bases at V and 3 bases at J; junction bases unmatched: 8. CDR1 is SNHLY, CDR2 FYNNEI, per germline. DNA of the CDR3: TGTGCCAGCACCCGACAGGGGAAGGGCTACGAGCAGTACTTC. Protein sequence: CASTRQGKGYEQYF.

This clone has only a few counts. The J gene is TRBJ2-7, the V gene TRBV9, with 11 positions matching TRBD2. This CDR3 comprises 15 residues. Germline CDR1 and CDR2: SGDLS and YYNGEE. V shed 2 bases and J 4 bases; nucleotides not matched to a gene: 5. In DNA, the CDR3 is TGTGCCAGCAGCGTTGCTAGCGGGAGGATTTACGAGCAGTACTTC. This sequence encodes CASSVASGRIYEQYF.

The DNA of the CDR3 is TGTGCCAGCAGCCCCCGCGGCCTCAATGAGCAGTTCTTC. Amino acid sequence: CASSPRGLNEQFF. This sequence joins TRBV27 and TRBJ2-1; D is unclear. Germline V gene sequence: CDR1 MNHEY, CDR2 SMNVEV (reference sequence). This CDR3 is 13 amino acids long. The germline V and J ends were trimmed by 6 bases and 6 bases, with 12 bases remaining between them.

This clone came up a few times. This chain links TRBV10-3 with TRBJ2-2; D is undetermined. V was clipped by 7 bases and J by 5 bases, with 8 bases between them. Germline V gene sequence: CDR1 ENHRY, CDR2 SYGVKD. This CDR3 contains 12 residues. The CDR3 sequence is CAITIQTGELFF. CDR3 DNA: TGTGCCATCACCATACAGACCGGGGAGCTGTTTTTT.

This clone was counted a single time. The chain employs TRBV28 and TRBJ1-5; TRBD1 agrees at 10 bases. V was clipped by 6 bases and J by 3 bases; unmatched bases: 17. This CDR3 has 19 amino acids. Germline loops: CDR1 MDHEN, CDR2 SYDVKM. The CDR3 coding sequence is TGTGCCAGCAGATTTCTACTAAGACGGGACAGGGGTTCCAATCAGCCCCAGCATTTT. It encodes CASRFLLRRDRGSNQPQHF.

Written as DNA, the CDR3 is TGTGCCGCGGGGGGCTACACCTTC. Its translation is CAAGGYTF. The rearrangement uses TRBV6-5 and TRBJ1-2; D is uncertain. Germline V CDR1 and CDR2: MNHEY, SVGAGI. The CDR3 has 8 amino acids. Deletions cut 11 bases from V and 8 bases from J, with 6 bases between.

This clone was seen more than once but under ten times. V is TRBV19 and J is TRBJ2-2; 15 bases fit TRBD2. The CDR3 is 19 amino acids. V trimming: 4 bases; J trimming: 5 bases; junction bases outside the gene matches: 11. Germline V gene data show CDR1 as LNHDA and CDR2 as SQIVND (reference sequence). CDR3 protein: CASSTKRPGTSGRTGELFF. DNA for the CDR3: TGTGCCAGTAGTACTAAACGCCCCGGGACTAGCGGGAGGACCGGGGAGCTGTTTTTT. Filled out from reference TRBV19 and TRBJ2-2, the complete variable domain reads DGGITQSPKYLFRKEGQNVTLSCEQNLNHDAMYWYRQDPGQGLRLIYYSQIVNDFQKGDIAEGYSVSREKKESFPLTVTSAQKNPTAFYLCASSTKRPGTSGRTGELFFGEGSRLTVL.

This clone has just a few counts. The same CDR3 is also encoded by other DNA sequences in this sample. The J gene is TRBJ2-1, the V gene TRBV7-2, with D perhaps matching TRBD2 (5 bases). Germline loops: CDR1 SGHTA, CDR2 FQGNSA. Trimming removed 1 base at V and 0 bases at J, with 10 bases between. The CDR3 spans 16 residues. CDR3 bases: TGTGCCAGCAGCTTAGGTAGCGCCAGCTCCTACAATGAGCAGTTCTTC. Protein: CASSLGSASSYNEQFF.